These T cell receptor beta chains were read from a single sample in a study of CD8+ T cells in alopecia areata. Produced via immunoSEQ multiplex PCR; TCRdb's table is partial and in-frame only. The data contain 200,000 to 250,000 clones, about 64% of them singletons. The sample consisted of CD4+ T cells sorted from blood, taken at week 4, from a patient treated with tofacitinib. These receptor sequences come from a human donor with alopecia areata. Each CDR3 is given with its conserved first and last residue. A D gene is named only where the DNA matches it firmly. Size tells how often a clone was seen (once, few, many) or the class of an expanded clone, and some rows leave it out.

abundance: few; j_gene: TRBJ1-6; v_gene: TRBV4-3; d_gene: .; CDR3aa: CASSQLVDNSPLHF; CDR3nt: TGCGCCAGCAGCCAGTTGGTGGACAACTCACCCCTCCACTTT
abundance: few; j_gene: TRBJ2-7; v_gene: TRBV7-2; d_gene: .; CDR3aa: CASSENTGSNEQYF; CDR3nt: TGTGCCAGCAGCGAAAACACAGGGAGTAACGAGCAGTACTTC
abundance: .; j_gene: TRBJ1-6; v_gene: TRBV13; d_gene: .; CDR3aa: CASSPRFDNSPLHF; CDR3nt: TGTGCCAGCAGCCCCCGATTTGATAATTCACCCCTCCACTTT
abundance: .; j_gene: TRBJ1-2; v_gene: TRBV29-1; d_gene: .; CDR3aa: CSVGLGINYGYTF; CDR3nt: TGCAGCGTTGGGTTAGGCATAAACTATGGCTACACCTTC
abundance: .; j_gene: TRBJ1-1; v_gene: TRBV5-1; d_gene: TRBD1; CDR3aa: CASSRDRVDTEAFF; CDR3nt: TGCGCCAGCAGCCGGGACAGGGTCGACACTGAAGCTTTCTTT
abundance: .; j_gene: TRBJ2-3; v_gene: TRBV4-2; d_gene: TRBD2; CDR3aa: CASSQETSGVTDTQYF; CDR3nt: TGTGCCAGCAGCCAAGAGACTAGCGGGGTAACAGATACGCAGTATTTT
abundance: .; j_gene: TRBJ1-2; v_gene: TRBV7-3; d_gene: .; CDR3aa: CASSLRARGLSDGYTF; CDR3nt: TGTGCCAGCAGCTTAAGGGCCCGGGGATTGAGTGACGGCTACACCTTC
abundance: few; j_gene: TRBJ1-4; v_gene: TRBV23-1; d_gene: .; CDR3aa: CASSRSWGEKLFF; CDR3nt: TGCGCCAGCAGTCGGTCCTGGGGCGAAAAACTGTTTTTT
abundance: .; j_gene: TRBJ2-2; v_gene: TRBV9; d_gene: .; CDR3aa: CASSVGGSSTGELFF; CDR3nt: TGTGCCAGCAGCGTAGGGGGTTCCAGTACCGGGGAGCTGTTTTTT
abundance: .; j_gene: TRBJ1-2; v_gene: TRBV5-5; d_gene: .; CDR3aa: CASSHSAGYTF; CDR3nt: TGTGCCAGCAGCCACTCCGCTGGCTACACCTTC
abundance: .; j_gene: TRBJ1-1; v_gene: TRBV30; d_gene: .; CDR3aa: CAMKGGRTEAFF; CDR3nt: TGTGCCATGAAAGGGGGTCGCACTGAAGCTTTCTTT
abundance: once; j_gene: TRBJ1-6; v_gene: TRBV27; d_gene: .; CDR3aa: CASSLRGRNSPLHF; CDR3nt: TGTGCCAGCAGTTTGAGGGGCCGGAATTCACCCCTCCACTTT
abundance: .; j_gene: TRBJ2-5; v_gene: TRBV9; d_gene: .; CDR3aa: CASSVGGRDNQETQYF; CDR3nt: TGTGCCAGCAGCGTAGGGGGTCGGGACAACCAAGAGACCCAGTACTTC
abundance: few; j_gene: TRBJ1-6; v_gene: TRBV7-2; d_gene: .; CDR3aa: CASSSPIPF; CDR3nt: TGTGCCAGCAGCTCCCCTATTCCTTTT
abundance: .; j_gene: TRBJ2-3; v_gene: TRBV2; d_gene: TRBD2; CDR3aa: CASRTSGGDTQYF; CDR3nt: TGTGCCAGCAGGACTAGCGGGGGCGATACGCAGTATTTT
abundance: .; j_gene: TRBJ2-5; v_gene: TRBV10-3; d_gene: .; CDR3aa: CAISEQGPTQTQYF; CDR3nt: TGTGCCATCAGTGAGCAGGGTCCAACCCAGACCCAGTACTTC
abundance: few; j_gene: TRBJ2-5; v_gene: TRBV5-8; d_gene: TRBD2; CDR3aa: CASSLTSGTKETQYF; CDR3nt: TGTGCCAGCAGCTTAACCTCCGGGACTAAAGAGACCCAGTACTTC
abundance: .; j_gene: TRBJ1-1; v_gene: TRBV2; d_gene: .; CDR3aa: CASSKEMTVNTEAFF; CDR3nt: TGTGCCAGCAGTAAGGAGATGACAGTGAACACTGAAGCTTTCTTT
abundance: .; j_gene: TRBJ1-1; v_gene: TRBV29-1; d_gene: TRBD1; CDR3aa: CSVDRAAEAFF; CDR3nt: TGCAGCGTGGACAGGGCCGCTGAAGCTTTCTTT
abundance: .; j_gene: TRBJ1-5; v_gene: TRBV30; d_gene: .; CDR3aa: CAWSVRGGQPQHF; CDR3nt: TGTGCCTGGAGTGTAAGAGGTGGTCAGCCCCAGCATTTT
abundance: .; j_gene: TRBJ1-4; v_gene: TRBV29-1; d_gene: TRBD1; CDR3aa: CSVGRGLTNEKLFF; CDR3nt: TGCAGCGTTGGAAGGGGGCTCACTAATGAAAAACTGTTTTTT
abundance: .; j_gene: TRBJ2-5; v_gene: TRBV30; d_gene: .; CDR3aa: CAWSVYETQYF; CDR3nt: TGTGCCTGGAGTGTATACGAGACCCAGTACTTC
abundance: .; j_gene: TRBJ2-3; v_gene: TRBV6-5; d_gene: TRBD2; CDR3aa: CATRGSGGDTQYF; CDR3nt: TGTGCCACGAGGGGTAGCGGGGGAGATACGCAGTATTTT
abundance: once; j_gene: TRBJ2-5; v_gene: TRBV11-2; d_gene: TRBD2; CDR3aa: CASSLGLLAGVGETQYF; CDR3nt: TGTGCCAGCAGCCTTGGGTTACTAGCGGGGGTCGGGGAGACCCAGTACTTC
abundance: .; j_gene: TRBJ2-7; v_gene: TRBV15; d_gene: TRBD1; CDR3aa: CATSREGTGYEQYF; CDR3nt: TGTGCCACCAGCAGAGAAGGGACAGGCTACGAGCAGTACTTC
abundance: once; j_gene: TRBJ1-1; v_gene: TRBV29-1; d_gene: TRBD1; CDR3aa: CSVEGQMDTEAFF; CDR3nt: TGCAGCGTCGAGGGACAGATGGACACTGAAGCTTTCTTT
abundance: .; j_gene: TRBJ2-4; v_gene: TRBV29-1; d_gene: .; CDR3aa: CSVGQSAKNIQYF; CDR3nt: TGCAGCGTTGGACAGTCAGCCAAAAACATTCAGTACTTC
abundance: .; j_gene: TRBJ1-2; v_gene: TRBV27; d_gene: .; CDR3aa: CASSLEGRYGYTF; CDR3nt: TGTGCCAGCAGTTTAGAGGGTCGCTATGGCTACACCTTC
abundance: .; j_gene: TRBJ2-1; v_gene: TRBV29-1; d_gene: TRBD2; CDR3aa: CSVGGGLNEQFF; CDR3nt: TGCAGCGTGGGGGGAGGGCTCAATGAGCAGTTCTTC
abundance: .; j_gene: TRBJ2-1; v_gene: TRBV9; d_gene: TRBD2; CDR3aa: CASSVGGSGGTYNEQFF; CDR3nt: TGTGCCAGCAGCGTAGGAGGTAGCGGGGGAACCTACAATGAGCAGTTCTTC
abundance: .; j_gene: TRBJ2-1; v_gene: TRBV29-1; d_gene: .; CDR3aa: CSVVAVVNEQFF; CDR3nt: TGCAGCGTTGTGGCAGTAGTCAATGAGCAGTTCTTC
abundance: few; j_gene: TRBJ1-1; v_gene: TRBV29-1; d_gene: .; CDR3aa: CSGRKTANTEAFF; CDR3nt: TGCAGCGGTCGAAAAACAGCGAACACTGAAGCTTTCTTT
abundance: .; j_gene: TRBJ2-4; v_gene: TRBV18; d_gene: TRBD1; CDR3aa: CASSSGTDLKNIQYF; CDR3nt: TGTGCCAGCTCATCCGGGACAGACCTTAAAAACATTCAGTACTTC
abundance: .; j_gene: TRBJ2-5; v_gene: TRBV29-1; d_gene: TRBD1; CDR3aa: CSAGQGSETQYF; CDR3nt: TGCAGCGCGGGACAGGGATCCGAGACCCAGTACTTC
abundance: .; j_gene: TRBJ1-2; v_gene: TRBV5-1; d_gene: TRBD1; CDR3aa: CASSPTGDYGYTF; CDR3nt: TGCGCCAGCAGCCCGACAGGGGACTATGGCTACACCTTC
abundance: .; j_gene: TRBJ2-5; v_gene: TRBV5-1; d_gene: .; CDR3aa: CASSLGGKLETQYF; CDR3nt: TGCGCCAGCAGCTTGGGGGGCAAGTTAGAGACCCAGTACTTC
abundance: .; j_gene: TRBJ2-3; v_gene: TRBV4-2; d_gene: TRBD2; CDR3aa: CASSQLAADTQYF; CDR3nt: TGTGCCAGCAGCCAACTAGCGGCAGATACGCAGTATTTT
abundance: .; j_gene: TRBJ1-2; v_gene: TRBV28; d_gene: .; CDR3aa: CASSPRRGSQNYGYTF; CDR3nt: TGTGCCAGCAGTCCACGCAGGGGTAGTCAAAACTATGGCTACACCTTC
abundance: .; j_gene: TRBJ1-1; v_gene: TRBV27; d_gene: .; CDR3aa: CASSTPQGRNTEAFF; CDR3nt: TGTGCCAGCAGCACCCCCCAGGGGCGGAACACTGAAGCTTTCTTT
abundance: .; j_gene: TRBJ2-1; v_gene: TRBV5-1; d_gene: TRBD2; CDR3aa: CASSPSSLAGGLNEQFF; CDR3nt: TGCGCCAGCAGCCCATCCTCACTAGCGGGGGGGCTGAATGAGCAGTTCTTC
abundance: .; j_gene: TRBJ1-3; v_gene: TRBV29-1; d_gene: .; CDR3aa: CSVASGYSGNTIYF; CDR3nt: TGCAGCGTTGCTTCAGGTTACTCTGGAAACACCATATATTTT
abundance: .; j_gene: TRBJ1-2; v_gene: TRBV30; d_gene: .; CDR3aa: CAWSQGYGYTF; CDR3nt: TGTGCCTGGAGCCAAGGGTATGGCTACACCTTC
abundance: once; j_gene: TRBJ2-2; v_gene: TRBV9; d_gene: .; CDR3aa: CASAPSGQNTGELFF; CDR3nt: TGTGCCAGCGCGCCCTCCGGGCAAAACACCGGGGAGCTGTTTTTT
abundance: once; j_gene: TRBJ1-6; v_gene: TRBV15; d_gene: .; CDR3aa: CATSRVTGGSPLHF; CDR3nt: TGTGCCACCAGCAGAGTAACAGGAGGGTCACCCCTCCACTTT
abundance: .; j_gene: TRBJ2-7; v_gene: TRBV7-8; d_gene: .; CDR3aa: CASSPPGLETYEQYF; CDR3nt: TGTGCCAGCAGCCCTCCGGGACTCGAAACCTACGAGCAGTACTTC
abundance: few; j_gene: TRBJ2-2; v_gene: TRBV29-1; d_gene: TRBD1; CDR3aa: CSAIRQGKGNTGELFF; CDR3nt: TGCAGCGCAATAAGACAGGGAAAGGGGAACACCGGGGAGCTGTTTTTT
abundance: .; j_gene: TRBJ1-4; v_gene: TRBV4-1; d_gene: .; CDR3aa: CASSQGFSAVGKLFF; CDR3nt: TGCGCCAGCAGCCAAGGATTCTCTGCTGTTGGGAAACTGTTTTTT
abundance: .; j_gene: TRBJ1-1; v_gene: TRBV2; d_gene: .; CDR3aa: CASSEAPGLEAFF; CDR3nt: TGTGCCAGCAGTGAAGCACCGGGATTGGAAGCTTTCTTT
abundance: few; j_gene: TRBJ2-3; v_gene: TRBV7-2; d_gene: TRBD2; CDR3aa: CASSPFSGGVTDTQYF; CDR3nt: TGTGCCAGCAGCCCCTTCAGCGGGGGGGTCACAGATACGCAGTATTTT
abundance: once; j_gene: TRBJ2-1; v_gene: TRBV10-3; d_gene: TRBD1; CDR3aa: CAIRRQGKDNEQFF; CDR3nt: TGTGCCATCAGGAGACAGGGAAAAGACAATGAGCAGTTCTTC
abundance: .; j_gene: TRBJ1-2; v_gene: TRBV2; d_gene: .; CDR3aa: CASSETLRRSNYGYTF; CDR3nt: TGTGCCAGCAGTGAAACACTAAGGAGATCGAACTATGGCTACACCTTC
abundance: .; j_gene: TRBJ1-6; v_gene: TRBV7-2; d_gene: .; CDR3aa: CASSDRLDSPLHF; CDR3nt: TGTGCCAGCAGCGATCGACTTGATTCACCCCTCCACTTT
abundance: .; j_gene: TRBJ1-2; v_gene: TRBV7-2; d_gene: .; CDR3aa: CASSSHGPYGYTF; CDR3nt: TGTGCCAGCAGCTCCCACGGGCCCTATGGCTACACCTTC
abundance: .; j_gene: TRBJ2-3; v_gene: TRBV14; d_gene: .; CDR3aa: CASSQWTARATDTQYF; CDR3nt: TGTGCCAGCAGCCAATGGACGGCAAGAGCCACAGATACGCAGTATTTT